The 18 T cell receptor beta chains reported below all come from one sample, sequenced in a study of T cell repertoires in cytomegalovirus infection. TCRdb re-called the reads with MiXCR, one entry per CDR3 protein. The sample has over 150,000 distinct CDR3 sequences, about 18% seen once. Input material: CD8+ T cells from PBMCs. These receptors all stem from a human donor in good health (CMV status not recorded). Some clones in this sample may be carry-over from other donors' samples.

This clonotype was counted many times. The genes are TRBV7-2 and TRBJ2-3; the D gene could be TRBD1 or TRBD2 (5 bases each). Between the trimmed V and J ends, which lost 5 bases and 1 base, there was a span of 19 bases. Germline V CDR1 and CDR2: SGHTA, FQGNSA. The CDR3 is 17 residues long. CDR3: CASSPGTARLGTDTQYF. Here the CDR3 DNA reads TGTGCCAGCAGCCCTGGGACGGCGCGGCTTGGCACAGATACGCAGTATTTT.

The V gene is TRBV12-5, the J gene TRBJ1-2, with a tentative D call TRBD1 (6 bases). CDR3 length: 16 residues. With 1 base removed from V and 2 bases from J, the gap between germline ends came to 14 bases. The germline V gene has CDR1 LGHNT and CDR2 FRNRAP. The CDR3 spells CASGLDPRGRNYGYTF. For the CDR3, the DNA is TGTGCTAGTGGTTTGGATCCCAGGGGAAGGAACTATGGCTACACCTTC.

The table lists this clonotype with a few counts. The chain employs TRBV7-8 and TRBJ2-7, with D hard to call. Trimming removed 5 bases at V and 0 bases at J, with 11 bases between. Germline CDR1 SGHVS, CDR2 FQNEAQ. This CDR3 is 14 amino acids long. CDR3 DNA: TGTGCCAGCAGCCCATACGCCCTCTCCTACGAGCAGTACTTC. It specifies CASSPYALSYEQYF.

This chain links TRBV30 with TRBJ2-5; maybe TRBD2 (6 bases). The V and J ends lost 2 bases and 4 bases respectively, with 17 bases between them. The CDR3 runs 15 residues. Looked up from germline, CDR1 is GTSNPN and CDR2 is SVGIG (reference sequence). CDR3 sequence reads: CAWSKWGGRRETQYF. CDR3 bases: TGTGCCTGGAGTAAATGGGGAGGTCGACGAGAGACCCAGTACTTC.

This clonotype has more than one count but fewer than ten. The chain employs TRBV7-2 and TRBJ2-1, with no clear D. The germline V gene encodes CDR1 SGHTA and CDR2 FQGNSA. The length of the CDR3 is 12 residues. With 6 bases removed from V and 10 bases from J, the gap between germline ends came to 13 bases. The CDR3 loop is CASSFDLLEQFF. CDR3 in DNA: TGTGCCAGCAGTTTCGACCTTTTGGAGCAGTTCTTC.

The chain uses TRBV20-1 and TRBJ2-2; the match to TRBD1 covers 7 bases. V shed 0 bases and J 7 bases; nucleotides not matched to a gene: 17. The CDR3 length is 18 residues. Looked up from germline, CDR1 is DFQATT and CDR2 is SNEGSKA (reference sequence). The DNA for the CDR3 is TGCAGTGCTAGAGATAATGGGATGAGGGACAGAGGAATCGGGGAGCTGTTTTTT. This encodes CSARDNGMRDRGIGELFF.

This clonotype has only a few counts. The gene calls are TRBV7-9 and TRBJ2-7; 11 bases align to TRBD1. Germline values: CDR1 SEHNR, CDR2 FQNEAQ (reference sequence). This CDR3 is built from 19 residues. The V segment lost 4 bases and the J segment 0 bases; nucleotides outside the gene matches: 14. CDR3 DNA sequence: TGTGCCAGCAGCTCTAGGGGAGGACCGGGACAGGGGGACTCCTACGAGCAGTACTTC. This sequence encodes CASSSRGGPGQGDSYEQYF.

The chain recombines TRBV6-5 with TRBJ2-1; D may be TRBD2 (5 bases). The V gene lost 5 bases and the J gene lost 5 bases, with 13 bases spanning the gap. Germline CDR1 is MNHEY and CDR2 is SVGAGI. The CDR3 loop spans 14 amino acids. The CDR3 DNA is TGTGCCAGCAGTCCAACTAGGATAAACAATGAGCAGTTCTTC. It is translated as CASSPTRINNEQFF.

This CDR3 reads CSARDTPTNYGYTF. CDR3 in DNA: TGCAGTGCGCGGGACACGCCAACGAACTATGGCTACACCTTC. The gene calls are TRBV20-1 and TRBJ1-2; perhaps TRBD1 as D (6 bases). The CDR3 has 14 amino acids. Trimming took 6 bases from V and 2 from J, leaving 16 bases between them. The germline V gene encodes CDR1 DFQATT and CDR2 SNEGSKA (reference sequence).

This clonotype appeared a few times. The V and J genes are TRBV7-8 and TRBJ1-1; TRBD1 matches at 8 bases. Trimming removed 2 bases from V and 3 bases from J; junction bases left unmatched: 8. The CDR3 covers 16 residues. CDR1 SGHVS and CDR2 FQNEAQ come from the germline V gene. DNA for the CDR3: TGTGCCAGCAGCTTAACCGCGGGACAGGTGGACACTGAAGCTTTCTTT. Translated, it gives CASSLTAGQVDTEAFF. Using reference TRBV7-8 and TRBJ1-1 for the parts outside the CDR3, the full variable domain is GAGVSQSPRYKVAKRGQDVALRCDPISGHVSLFWYQQALGQGPEFLTYFQNEAQLDKSGLPSDRFFAERPEGSVSTLKIQRTQQEDSAVYLCASSLTAGQVDTEAFFGQGTRLTVV.

This chain joins TRBV7-8 and TRBJ2-7; D ambiguous. CDR3 length: 13 amino acids. CDR1 SGHVS and CDR2 FQNEAQ come from the germline V gene. The ends were cut back, 4 bases at V and 4 bases at J, with 11 bases in the middle. The CDR3 region is CASSSVPTYEQYF. The CDR3 coding sequence is TGTGCCAGCAGCTCCGTCCCCACGTACGAGCAGTACTTC. The entire variable domain, with the rest obtained from reference TRBV7-8 and TRBJ2-7, is as follows: GAGVSQSPRYKVAKRGQDVALRCDPISGHVSLFWYQQALGQGPEFLTYFQNEAQLDKSGLPSDRFFAERPEGSVSTLKIQRTQQEDSAVYLCASSSVPTYEQYFGPGTRLTVT.

This clonotype has only a few counts. The rearrangement joins TRBV7-8 to TRBJ1-2; a weak D match, TRBD1 (6 bases). Germline lookup yields CDR1 SGHVS and CDR2 FQNEAQ. This CDR3 spans 15 amino acids. V was clipped by 0 bases and J by 6 bases, with 14 bases between them. In DNA, the CDR3 is TGTGCCAGCAGCTTAGCGTGGGGGGGCAAGGATGGCTACACCTTC. It codes for CASSLAWGGKDGYTF.

This chain connects TRBV7-9 to TRBJ1-4, with unresolved D. CDR3 size: 15 residues. Trimming stripped 4 bases from V and 7 bases from J, with 16 bases between. Germline V gene sequence: CDR1 SEHNR, CDR2 FQNEAQ (reference sequence). CDR3 coding DNA: TGTGCCAGCAGCTCCCGTTCCGGGTTGGGTGAAAAACTGTTTTTT. It specifies CASSSRSGLGEKLFF.

The sample holds many counts of this clonotype. The chain joins TRBV7-8 to TRBJ1-1; D remains ambiguous. The CDR3 covers 13 residues. In germline, CDR1 is SGHVS, CDR2 FQNEAQ. Between the trimmed V and J ends, which lost 11 bases and 1 base, there was a span of 14 bases. CDR3 region: CAVQETENTEAFF. As DNA, the CDR3 is TGTGCCGTACAAGAGACCGAGAACACTGAAGCTTTCTTT.

Ten or more counts support this clonotype. V gene TRBV28 combines with J gene TRBJ2-5; the D gene is possibly TRBD2 (5 bases). V gave up 8 bases and J gave up 2 bases, with 15 bases separating them. Per the germline V gene, CDR1 is MDHEN and CDR2 is SYDVKM. This CDR3 is built from 14 residues. The CDR3 region is CASGNWESQETQYF. In DNA form, the CDR3 reads TGTGCCAGCGGTAATTGGGAGTCACAAGAGACCCAGTACTTC.

V gene TRBV6-6 combines with J gene TRBJ1-4; D might be TRBD1 (5 bases). V was trimmed by 6 bases and J by 7 bases, leaving 18 bases between them. Per germline, CDR1 MNHNY and CDR2 SVGAGI (reference sequence). The CDR3 length is 15 residues. This chain's CDR3 is CASSETGTFLEKLFF. The DNA for the CDR3 is TGTGCCAGCAGCGAAACCGGGACCTTCCTTGAAAAACTGTTTTTT.

This clonotype was seen repeatedly, ten times or more. The CDR3 loop is CASSYRGLDRREQYF. Written as DNA, the CDR3 is TGTGCCAGCAGCTATAGGGGGCTCGACAGGCGGGAGCAGTACTTC. V is TRBV7-2 and J is TRBJ2-7; TRBD1 matches at 7 bases. This CDR3 spans 15 amino acids. J gave up 7 bases and V 4 bases, and 13 bases lay outside the gene matches. In germline, CDR1 is SGHTA, CDR2 FQGNSA.

The chain has TRBV6-8 and TRBJ2-7; TRBD1 aligns across 9 bases. Unmatched junction bases numbered 7, after V lost 5 bases and J lost 2 bases. Germline-derived CDR1 and CDR2 are MNHGY and SAAAGT. CDR3 length equals 15 residues. The CDR3 DNA follows: TGTGCCAGCAGTCCCCGGACAGGGGTGCCCTACGAGCAGTACTTC. Encoded protein: CASSPRTGVPYEQYF.